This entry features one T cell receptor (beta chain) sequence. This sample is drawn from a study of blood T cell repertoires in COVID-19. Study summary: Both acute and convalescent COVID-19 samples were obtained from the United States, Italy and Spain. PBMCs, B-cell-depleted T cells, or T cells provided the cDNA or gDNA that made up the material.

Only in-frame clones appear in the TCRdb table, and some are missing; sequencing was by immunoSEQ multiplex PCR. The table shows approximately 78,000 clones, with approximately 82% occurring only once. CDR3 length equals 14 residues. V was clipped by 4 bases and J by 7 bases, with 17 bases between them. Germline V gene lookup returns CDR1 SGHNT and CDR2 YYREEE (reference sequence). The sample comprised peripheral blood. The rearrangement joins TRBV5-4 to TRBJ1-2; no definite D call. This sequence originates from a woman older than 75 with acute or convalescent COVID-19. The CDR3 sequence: CASSPTRGGFGYTF. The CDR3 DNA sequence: TGTGCCAGCAGCCCCACGCGGGGAGGCTTTGGCTACACCTTC.